Listed below are T cell receptor beta chains from one sample, sequenced in a study of shared clonotypes between healthy human individuals. Profiled with immunoSEQ multiplex PCR; TCRdb holds only in-frame clones, not every one. Here the sample spans roughly 2.2 million clones, more than 85% being singletons. Sequencing was carried out using naive CD4+ T cells from PBMCs. The origin of the receptors is a man between 18 and 29 years old in good health. Some clones in this sample may be carry-over from other donors' samples. Both conserved end residues are part of each CDR3.

v_gene: TRBV10-3; j_gene: TRBJ1-5; len: 15; CDR3aa: CAISSFDRANQPQHF
v_gene: TRBV29-1; j_gene: TRBJ2-7; len: 14; CDR3aa: CSVIKLQGNYEQYF
v_gene: TRBV28; j_gene: TRBJ1-4; len: 14; CDR3aa: CASKSGGAPEKLFF
v_gene: TRBV27; j_gene: TRBJ2-2; len: 15; CDR3aa: CASSFRTGLTGELFF
v_gene: TRBV2; j_gene: TRBJ2-7; len: 14; CDR3aa: CASSVQGASYEQYF
v_gene: TRBV11-2; j_gene: TRBJ2-5; len: 15; CDR3aa: CASSFPRGRLGTQYF
v_gene: TRBV6-1; j_gene: TRBJ2-6; len: 10; CDR3aa: CASGSVVLTF
v_gene: TRBV4-3; j_gene: TRBJ2-7; len: 16; CDR3aa: CASSQDNLRGWGEQYF
v_gene: TRBV25-1; j_gene: TRBJ2-2; len: 16; CDR3aa: CASSGPSHKNTGELFF
v_gene: TRBV19; j_gene: TRBJ2-3; len: 15; CDR3aa: CASSGSGTVGGTQYF
v_gene: TRBV14; j_gene: TRBJ2-3; len: 15; CDR3aa: CASSQLQGSTDTQYF
v_gene: TRBV10-3; j_gene: TRBJ1-3; len: 13; CDR3aa: CATAGAGGNTIYF
v_gene: TRBV5-1; j_gene: TRBJ2-1; len: 15; CDR3aa: CASSLGGAGAHEQFF
v_gene: TRBV7-9; j_gene: TRBJ1-4; len: 16; CDR3aa: CASSLDPGQTNEKLFF
v_gene: TRBV19; j_gene: TRBJ2-1; len: 15; CDR3aa: CASSDGASPNNEQFF
v_gene: TRBV5-1; j_gene: TRBJ1-4; len: 18; CDR3aa: CASKSAGAKAGGNEKLFF
v_gene: TRBV7-3; j_gene: TRBJ1-1; len: 15; CDR3aa: CASSLRQGAGTEAFF
v_gene: TRBV5-1; j_gene: TRBJ2-7; len: 14; CDR3aa: CASSNSGLSYEQYF
v_gene: TRBV10-1; j_gene: TRBJ2-3; len: 14; CDR3aa: CASSEIVASPTQYF
v_gene: TRBV11-1; j_gene: TRBJ2-7; len: 14; CDR3aa: CASSRLRGRYEQYF
v_gene: TRBV6-5; j_gene: TRBJ2-5; len: 15; CDR3aa: CASSYGGRASGTQYF
v_gene: TRBV5-1; j_gene: TRBJ1-4; len: 14; CDR3aa: CASSETGTNEKLFF
v_gene: TRBV19; j_gene: TRBJ1-2; len: 19; CDR3aa: CASSIPSGGAGPSNYGYTF
v_gene: TRBV2; j_gene: TRBJ2-1; len: 11; CDR3aa: CASGALLEQFF
v_gene: TRBV18; j_gene: TRBJ2-3; len: 13; CDR3aa: CASSPRGTDTQYF
v_gene: TRBV7-6; j_gene: TRBJ2-7; len: 15; CDR3aa: CASSLVGALMGEQYF
v_gene: TRBV18; j_gene: TRBJ2-7; len: 18; CDR3aa: CASSPLLVQDRDSYEQYF
v_gene: TRBV7-3; j_gene: TRBJ2-3; len: 18; CDR3aa: CASSLLGPGTGGTDTQYF
v_gene: TRBV9; j_gene: TRBJ2-2; len: 13; CDR3aa: CASGVAVTGELFF
v_gene: TRBV28; j_gene: TRBJ2-7; len: 14; CDR3aa: CASDSGTGAYEQYF
v_gene: TRBV4-2; j_gene: TRBJ2-7; len: 15; CDR3aa: CASSPRGGEEYEQYF
v_gene: TRBV14; j_gene: TRBJ2-4; len: 13; CDR3aa: CASSPWTGNIQYF
v_gene: TRBV10-2; j_gene: TRBJ1-4; len: 14; CDR3aa: CASNPTGANEKLFF
v_gene: TRBV4-1; j_gene: TRBJ1-1; len: 13; CDR3aa: CASSQDWVSEAFF
v_gene: TRBV2; j_gene: TRBJ1-3; len: 16; CDR3aa: CASSVEAGTSGNTIYF
v_gene: TRBV5-1; j_gene: TRBJ2-7; len: 13; CDR3aa: CASSFGRSYEQYF